These T cell receptor beta chains were read from a single sample in a study of T cell changes during pregnancy in multiple sclerosis. Using immunoSEQ multiplex PCR, the repertoire was profiled, and TCRdb retains in-frame clones only, with some absent. The table shows about 98,000 clones, with about 91% occurring only once. Sample: peripheral blood, taken after pregnancy. Receptors originate from a female donor in good health, enrolled as a control in a pregnancy study. Each CDR3 is given with its conserved first and last residue. A D gene is named only where the DNA matches it firmly. Rows may omit the clone size; those that give it use once, few, many or a size class.

.	.	TRBV7-2	TRBJ2-2	16	TGTGCCAGCAGCCATGACATCTTTGGGTTGGGCGGGGAGCTGTTTTTT	CASSHDIFGLGGELFF
.	.	TRBV6-5	TRBJ2-7	15	TGTGCCAGCAGTTACGCGTCGGTAGTGCCCTACGAGCAGTACTTC	CASSYASVVPYEQYF
.	few	TRBV18	TRBJ1-5	15	TGTGCCAGCTCACAAGGACAGAATAGCAATCAGCCCCAGCATTTT	CASSQGQNSNQPQHF
.	.	TRBV29-1	TRBJ1-6	15	TGCAGCGTCGCCCTCCAAGGCCGGGGTAATTCACCCCTCCACTTT	CSVALQGRGNSPLHF
TRBD2	.	TRBV5-1	TRBJ2-7	16	TGCGCCAGCAGCACCGGGACTAGCGGGAGGGCCTACGAGCAGTACTTC	CASSTGTSGRAYEQYF
.	.	TRBV10-3	TRBJ2-1	13	TGTGCCATCAGTGAGCGGGGGAACAATGAGCAGTTCTTC	CAISERGNNEQFF
.	.	TRBV28	TRBJ1-4	16	TGTGCCAGCAACGAGTATCTAGGTCCAACTAATGAAAAACTGTTTTTT	CASNEYLGPTNEKLFF
TRBD2	.	TRBV28	TRBJ2-3	12	TGTGCCAGCAGTTTAATTACTAGCGGGATGTATTTT	CASSLITSGMYF
.	.	TRBV18	TRBJ2-1	14	TGTGCCAGCTCACCACCCTCTAGCTACAATGAGCAGTTCTTC	CASSPPSSYNEQFF
TRBD2	once	TRBV13	TRBJ2-5	18	TGTGCCAGCAGCTCAAGAACGTCTAGCGGGAGGGCCGTGGAGACCCAGTACTTC	CASSSRTSSGRAVETQYF
TRBD1	.	TRBV5-1	TRBJ2-1	14	TGCGCCAGCAGCTTGGAGGGACAGGACAATGAGCAGTTCTTC	CASSLEGQDNEQFF
TRBD2	.	TRBV2	TRBJ2-5	14	TGTGCCAGCACCGGTCGAGGGCGGGAGGAGACCCAGTACTTC	CASTGRGREETQYF
.	.	TRBV28	TRBJ2-3	13	TGTGCCAGCAGTTGGAGGCTCACAGATACGCAGTATTTT	CASSWRLTDTQYF
TRBD2	.	TRBV7-9	TRBJ2-3	17	TGTGCCAGCAGCTTAGTGGGTCTAGCGGGGAGCACAGATACGCAGTATTTT	CASSLVGLAGSTDTQYF
.	.	TRBV11-2	TRBJ1-3	15	TGTGCCAGCAGCTTTTATGGAGGCTCTGGAAACACCATATATTTT	CASSFYGGSGNTIYF
TRBD1	.	TRBV7-2	TRBJ2-5	15	TGTGCCAGCAGCTTTGGGACAGGGGGCGGAGAGACCCAGTACTTC	CASSFGTGGGETQYF
TRBD2	.	TRBV28	TRBJ2-7	13	TGTGCCAGCGGGAGGGCGGGGAACTACGAGCAGTACTTC	CASGRAGNYEQYF
TRBD1	.	TRBV4-1	TRBJ1-4	16	TGCGCCAGCAGCCGTGGACAGGGCCCATCTAATGAAAAACTGTTTTTT	CASSRGQGPSNEKLFF
TRBD2	.	TRBV5-4	TRBJ2-7	16	TGTGCCAGCAGCCCCAGACTAGCGGGAGACAGGAGCGAGCAGTACTTC	CASSPRLAGDRSEQYF
.	few	TRBV19	TRBJ1-5	15	TGTGCCAGTAGTATAGTCGGGGAAAGCAATCAGCCCCAGCATTTT	CASSIVGESNQPQHF
TRBD2	.	TRBV5-1	TRBJ2-5	17	TGCGCCAGCAGCTTGTTGGGACTAGCGGGGGGACAAGAGACCCAGTACTTC	CASSLLGLAGGQETQYF
.	.	TRBV15	TRBJ2-7	14	TGTGCCACCAGCAGAGCCCGTCCCCGGGACGAGCAGTACTTC	CATSRARPRDEQYF
.	.	TRBV6-4	TRBJ1-1	11	TGTGCCAGCAGTGACGGAAGGGGCGCTTTCTTT	CASSDGRGAFF
.	.	TRBV5-1	TRBJ2-6	15	TGCGCCAGCAGCTTGGGGGGGCCCGGGGCCAACGTCCTGACTTTC	CASSLGGPGANVLTF
.	.	TRBV7-3	TRBJ1-2	15	TGTGCCAGCAGCCCCCCTGGGGGGACGGCGGGGCTCCGCACCTTC	CASSPPGGTAGLRTF
.	.	TRBV9	TRBJ1-2	14	TGTGCCAGCAGCGTACAGGGCAGGGCAGAAGGCTACACCTTC	CASSVQGRAEGYTF
.	once	TRBV19	TRBJ1-2	13	TGTGCCAGTAGTATGGCTGGTCTCTATGGCTACACCTTC	CASSMAGLYGYTF
.	.	TRBV7-9	TRBJ1-1	14	TGTGCCAGCAGCGATCGGGGGGGGAGCACTGAAGCTTTCTTT	CASSDRGGSTEAFF
TRBD1	.	TRBV27	TRBJ2-3	16	TGTGCCAGCAGTTCCCCCGGCGACAGGGCCGGAGATACGCAGTATTTT	CASSSPGDRAGDTQYF
.	.	TRBV10-3	TRBJ1-5	13	TGTGCCATCAGTGGCTGGGGGGATCAGCCCCAGCATTTT	CAISGWGDQPQHF
.	.	TRBV28	TRBJ1-4	14	TGTGCCAGCAGCCCCCGTGCAGTAAGTGAAAAACTGTTTTTT	CASSPRAVSEKLFF
TRBD1	once	TRBV4-2	TRBJ1-4	16	TGTGCCAGCAGCCTCGGGACAGGGGGACGGGGTGAAAAACTGTTTTTT	CASSLGTGGRGEKLFF
.	.	TRBV6-5	TRBJ2-2	11	TGTGCCGGGGGCTGGGGCGGGGAGCTGTTTTTT	CAGGWGGELFF
TRBD1	.	TRBV11-2	TRBJ1-1	16	TGTGCCAGCAGCTTTGGACAGGGAGATGTGAACACTGAAGCTTTCTTT	CASSFGQGDVNTEAFF
TRBD2	.	TRBV6-5	TRBJ2-7	16	TGTGCCAGCAGCTACCCACTAGCGGGAGGATCACACGAGCAGTACTTC	CASSYPLAGGSHEQYF
TRBD2	.	TRBV19	TRBJ2-3	17	TGTGCCAGTAGTACCCAGGGACTAGCGGGAGTTATAGATACGCAGTATTTT	CASSTQGLAGVIDTQYF
.	.	TRBV28	TRBJ2-7	13	TGTGCCACCCTCCCGTCCGGGGTCTACGAGCAGTACTTC	CATLPSGVYEQYF
.	.	TRBV6-5	TRBJ2-3	13	TGTGCCAGCAGCTCCGTTATCACAGATACGCAGTATTTT	CASSSVITDTQYF
.	once	TRBV7-9	TRBJ1-1	13	TGTGCCAGCAGGGGAGGGGAGGACACTGAAGCTTTCTTT	CASRGGEDTEAFF
TRBD2	.	TRBV27	TRBJ2-7	15	TGTGCCAGCAGTTGGGGCCTCCCGGGACTAGCAGAGCAGTACTTC	CASSWGLPGLAEQYF